This entry lists 2 T cell receptor beta chains sequenced from one sample in a study of blood T cell repertoires in COVID-19. TCRdb's table, derived via immunoSEQ multiplex PCR, lists solely in-frame clones and lacks some. The sample has 150,000 to 200,000 clones; more than 75% are singletons. Sequencing used peripheral blood. All receptors derive from a man in his fifties or sixties with active or convalescent COVID-19.

This clone was seen just once. The chain recombines TRBV30 with TRBJ2-7, with a tentative D call TRBD2 (5 bases). V was pared by 0 bases and J by 3 bases, with 9 bases between. The CDR3 length is 13 residues. Germline loops: CDR1 GTSNPN, CDR2 SVGIG (reference sequence). The CDR3 loop reads CAWSVSGVYEQYF. CDR3 DNA: TGTGCCTGGAGTGTAAGCGGAGTCTACGAGCAGTACTTC.

The chain carries TRBV27 and TRBJ2-6, with TRBD2 matching 8 bases. The CDR3 extends over 20 amino acids. J lost 0 bases, V lost 3 bases, and 13 bases had no gene match. The germline gives CDR1 MNHEY, CDR2 SMNVEV (reference sequence). CDR3 region: CASSFLASRGGPSGANVLTF. The CDR3 region has the DNA TGTGCCAGCAGTTTTCTCGCGAGCCGGGGGGGACCCTCTGGGGCCAACGTCCTGACTTTC.